This T cell receptor beta chain was recovered during a study of CD4 and CD8 cells across lung adenocarcinoma regions. Samples came from patients with localized non-small cell lung adenocarcinoma. The count of this clonotype is one. One end of the junction varies from germline; a read error may be responsible. CDR3 length: 15 residues. The germline V gene encodes CDR1 MGHRA and CDR2 YSYEKL. TCRdb re-derived calls from the PCR reads in MiXCR, one entry per CDR3 protein. The profile shows roughly 16,000 distinct CDR3 sequences, around 53% of them singletons. The specimen was CD8+ T cells from the center of a lung tumor. The receptor was derived from a female donor with lung adenocarcinoma. The CD4 and CD8 labels of this study may be unreliable. The V and J genes are TRBV4-1 and TRBJ2-5; D possibly corresponds to TRBD1 (5 bases). The J call may be wrong; the DNA end is better matched by TRBJ2-3. This chain's CDR3 is CARGPWASATETQYF. The CDR3 nucleotides read TGCGCCAGGGGGCCTTGGGCCAGCGCGACAGAGACGCAGTATTTT.